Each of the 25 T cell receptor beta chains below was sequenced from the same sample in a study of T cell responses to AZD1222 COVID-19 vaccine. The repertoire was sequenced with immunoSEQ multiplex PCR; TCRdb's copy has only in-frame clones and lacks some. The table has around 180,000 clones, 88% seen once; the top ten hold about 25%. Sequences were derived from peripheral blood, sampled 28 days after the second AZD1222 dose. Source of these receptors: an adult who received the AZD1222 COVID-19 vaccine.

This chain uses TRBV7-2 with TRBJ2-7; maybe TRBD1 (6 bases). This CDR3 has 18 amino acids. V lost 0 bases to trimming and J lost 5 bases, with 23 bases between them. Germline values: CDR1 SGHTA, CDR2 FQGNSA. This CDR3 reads CASSLAWVGKKGGDEQYF. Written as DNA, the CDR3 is TGTGCCAGCAGCTTAGCTTGGGTGGGGAAAAAAGGGGGAGACGAGCAGTACTTC.

As DNA, the CDR3 is TGTGCCAGCAGTTACTCGCGGGGCTTGGACACTGAAGCTTTCTTT. This gives the protein CASSYSRGLDTEAFF. V gene TRBV6-5 combines with J gene TRBJ1-1, with D perhaps TRBD1 (5 bases). Between the trimmed V and J ends, which lost 0 bases and 3 bases, there was a span of 11 bases. The CDR3 extends over 15 amino acids. Germline V gives CDR1 MNHEY, CDR2 SVGAGI.

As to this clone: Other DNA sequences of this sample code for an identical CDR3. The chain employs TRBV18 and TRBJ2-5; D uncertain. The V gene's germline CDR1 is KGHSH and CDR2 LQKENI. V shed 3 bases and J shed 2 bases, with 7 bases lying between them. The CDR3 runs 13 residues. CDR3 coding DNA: TGTGCCAGCTCACCCCCGTTTCAAGAGACCCAGTACTTC. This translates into CASSPPFQETQYF.

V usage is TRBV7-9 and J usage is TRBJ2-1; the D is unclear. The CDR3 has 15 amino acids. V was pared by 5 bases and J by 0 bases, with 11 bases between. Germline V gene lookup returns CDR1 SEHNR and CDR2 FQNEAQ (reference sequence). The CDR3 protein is CASSPRSDSYNEQFF. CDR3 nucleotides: TGTGCCAGCAGCCCCCGATCCGACTCCTACAATGAGCAGTTCTTC.

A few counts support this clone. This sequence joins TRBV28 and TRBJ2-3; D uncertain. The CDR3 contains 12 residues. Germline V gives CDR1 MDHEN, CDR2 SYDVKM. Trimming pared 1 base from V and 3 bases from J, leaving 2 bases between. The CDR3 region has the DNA TGTGCCAGCAGTTTATTTACAGATACGCAGTATTTT. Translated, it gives CASSLFTDTQYF.

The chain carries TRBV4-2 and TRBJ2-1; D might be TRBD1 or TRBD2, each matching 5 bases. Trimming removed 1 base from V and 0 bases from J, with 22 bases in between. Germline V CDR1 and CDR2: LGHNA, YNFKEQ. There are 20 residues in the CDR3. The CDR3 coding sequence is TGTGCCAGCAGCCAAGTGTATCAGGGCGATCCAGGGAGCTCCTACAATGAGCAGTTCTTC. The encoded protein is CASSQVYQGDPGSSYNEQFF.

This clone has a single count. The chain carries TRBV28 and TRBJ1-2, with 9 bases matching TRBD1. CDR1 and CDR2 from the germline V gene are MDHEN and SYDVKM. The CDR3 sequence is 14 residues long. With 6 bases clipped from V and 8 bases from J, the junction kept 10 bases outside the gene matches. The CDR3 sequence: CASSYPGQGTGYTF. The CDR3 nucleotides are TGTGCCAGCAGCTATCCGGGACAGGGAACGGGCTACACCTTC.

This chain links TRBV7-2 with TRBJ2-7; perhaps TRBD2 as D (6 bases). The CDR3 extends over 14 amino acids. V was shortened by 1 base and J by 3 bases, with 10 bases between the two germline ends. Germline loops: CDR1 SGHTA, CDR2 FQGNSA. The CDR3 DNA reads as TGTGCCAGCAGCTTAGGGCGGGAACACTACGAGCAGTACTTC. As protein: CASSLGREHYEQYF.

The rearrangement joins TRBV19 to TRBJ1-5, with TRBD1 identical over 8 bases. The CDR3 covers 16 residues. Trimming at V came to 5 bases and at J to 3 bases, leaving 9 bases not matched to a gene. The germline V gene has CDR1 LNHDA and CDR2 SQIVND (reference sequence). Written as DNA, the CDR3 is TGTGCCAGTAGTTGGGGACAGGCCTTTATCAATCAGCCCCAGCATTTT. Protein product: CASSWGQAFINQPQHF. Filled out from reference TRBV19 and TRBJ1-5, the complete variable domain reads DGGITQSPKYLFRKEGQNVTLSCEQNLNHDAMYWYRQDPGQGLRLIYYSQIVNDFQKGDIAEGYSVSREKKESFPLTVTSAQKNPTAFYLCASSWGQAFINQPQHFGDGTRLSIL.

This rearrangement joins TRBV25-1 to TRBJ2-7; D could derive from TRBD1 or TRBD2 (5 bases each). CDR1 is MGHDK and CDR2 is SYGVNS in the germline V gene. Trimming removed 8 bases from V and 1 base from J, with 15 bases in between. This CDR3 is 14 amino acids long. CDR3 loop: CASSSERGSYEQYF. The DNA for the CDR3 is TGTGCCAGCTCTTCGGAGAGGGGATCCTACGAGCAGTACTTC.

CDR3 nucleotides: TGCGCCAGCAGCAGGACAGGGAACGAGCAGTACTTC. Amino acid sequence: CASSRTGNEQYF. The rearrangement joins TRBV4-1 to TRBJ2-7, with 8 bases that match TRBD1. Looked up from germline, CDR1 is MGHRA and CDR2 is YSYEKL. The V gene end was trimmed by 5 bases and the J gene end by 5 bases; junction bases not matched to a gene: 2. This CDR3 is 12 amino acids long.

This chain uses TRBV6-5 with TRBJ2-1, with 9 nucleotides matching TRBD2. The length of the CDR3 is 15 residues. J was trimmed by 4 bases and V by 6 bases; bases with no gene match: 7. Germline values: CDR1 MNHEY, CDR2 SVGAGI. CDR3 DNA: TGTGCCAGCAGGACGGCGGGAGGGTATTACAATGAGCAGTTCTTC. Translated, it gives CASRTAGGYYNEQFF.

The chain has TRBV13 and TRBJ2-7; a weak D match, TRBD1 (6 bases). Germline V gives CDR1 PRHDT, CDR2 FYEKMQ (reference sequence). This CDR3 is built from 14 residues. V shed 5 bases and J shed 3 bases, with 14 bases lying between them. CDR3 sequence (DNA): TGTGCCAGCAGCACCCGGGGCAGGGGCTACGAGCAGTACTTC. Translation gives CASSTRGRGYEQYF. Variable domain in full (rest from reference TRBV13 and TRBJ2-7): AAGVIQSPRHLIKEKRETATLKCYPIPRHDTVYWYQQGPGQDPQFLISFYEKMQSDKGSIPDRFSAQQFSDYHSELNMSSLELGDSALYFCASSTRGRGYEQYFGPGTRLTVT.

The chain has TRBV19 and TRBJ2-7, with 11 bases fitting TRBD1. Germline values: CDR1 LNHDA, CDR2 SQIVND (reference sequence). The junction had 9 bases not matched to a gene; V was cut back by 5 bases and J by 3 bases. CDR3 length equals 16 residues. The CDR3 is CASSDAGTGGVYEQYF. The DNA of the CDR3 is TGTGCCAGTAGTGACGCCGGGACAGGGGGTGTCTACGAGCAGTACTTC.

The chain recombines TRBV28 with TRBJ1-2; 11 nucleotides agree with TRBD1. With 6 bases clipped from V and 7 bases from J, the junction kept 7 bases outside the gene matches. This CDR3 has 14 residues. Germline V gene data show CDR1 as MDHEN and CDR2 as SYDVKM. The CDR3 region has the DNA TGTGCCAGCAGGCCCGGGACAGGGGGTAGTGGCTACACCTTC. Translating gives CASRPGTGGSGYTF.

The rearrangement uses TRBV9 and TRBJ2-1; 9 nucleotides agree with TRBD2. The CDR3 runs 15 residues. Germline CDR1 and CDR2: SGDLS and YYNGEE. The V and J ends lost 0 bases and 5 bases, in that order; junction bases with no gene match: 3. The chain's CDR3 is CASSVGLAVDNEQFF. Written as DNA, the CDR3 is TGTGCCAGCAGCGTAGGACTAGCGGTGGACAATGAGCAGTTCTTC.

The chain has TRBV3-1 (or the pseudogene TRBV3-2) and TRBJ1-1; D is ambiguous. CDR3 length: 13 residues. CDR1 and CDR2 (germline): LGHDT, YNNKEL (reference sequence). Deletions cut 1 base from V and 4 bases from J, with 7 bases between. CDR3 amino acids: CASSQAGFTEAFF. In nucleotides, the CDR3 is TGTGCCAGCAGCCAAGCCGGTTTCACTGAAGCTTTCTTT.

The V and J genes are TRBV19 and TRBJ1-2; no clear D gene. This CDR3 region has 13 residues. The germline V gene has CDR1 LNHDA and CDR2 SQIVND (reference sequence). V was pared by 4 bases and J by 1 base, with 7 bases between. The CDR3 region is CASSTTGNYGYTF. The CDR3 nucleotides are TGTGCCAGTAGTACGACGGGTAACTATGGCTACACCTTC.

The CDR3 here is CASSLHEGGNSPLHF. For the CDR3, the DNA is TGTGCCAGCTCACTACACGAAGGGGGAAATTCACCCCTCCACTTT. The rearrangement joins TRBV18 to TRBJ1-6; D possibly corresponds to TRBD1 (6 bases). The CDR3 sequence is 15 residues long. In germline, CDR1 is KGHSH, CDR2 LQKENI. The V and J ends lost 4 bases and 7 bases respectively, with 14 bases between them.

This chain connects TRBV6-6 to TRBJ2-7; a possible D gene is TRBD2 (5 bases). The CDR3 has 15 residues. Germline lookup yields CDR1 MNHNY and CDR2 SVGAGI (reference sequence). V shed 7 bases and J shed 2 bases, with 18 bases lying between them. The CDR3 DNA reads TGTGCCAGCATCAACGAGGGAACCAGGCCCTACGAGCAGTACTTC. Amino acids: CASINEGTRPYEQYF.

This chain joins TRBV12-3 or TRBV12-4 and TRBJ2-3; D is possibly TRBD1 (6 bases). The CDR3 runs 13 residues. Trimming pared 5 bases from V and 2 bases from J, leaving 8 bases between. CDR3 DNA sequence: TGTGCCAGCAGTGGACAGTACACAGATACGCAGTATTTT. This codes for CASSGQYTDTQYF.

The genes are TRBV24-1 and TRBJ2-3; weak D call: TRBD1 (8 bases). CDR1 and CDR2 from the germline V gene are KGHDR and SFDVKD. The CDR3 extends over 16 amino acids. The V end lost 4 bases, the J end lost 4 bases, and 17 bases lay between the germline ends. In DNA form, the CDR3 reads TGTGCCACCAGTGAAACTCGGACAGGGAGGGCAGATACGCAGTATTTT. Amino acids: CATSETRTGRADTQYF.

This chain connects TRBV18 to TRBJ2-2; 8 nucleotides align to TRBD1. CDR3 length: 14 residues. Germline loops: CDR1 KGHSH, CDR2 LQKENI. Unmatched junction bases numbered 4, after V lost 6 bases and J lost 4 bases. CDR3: CASSPDRATGELFF. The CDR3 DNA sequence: TGTGCCAGCTCTCCGGACAGGGCCACCGGGGAGCTGTTTTTT.

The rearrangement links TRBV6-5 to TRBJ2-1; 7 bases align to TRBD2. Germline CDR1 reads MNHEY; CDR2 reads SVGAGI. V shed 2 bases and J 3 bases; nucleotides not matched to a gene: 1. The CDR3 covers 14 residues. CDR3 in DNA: TGTGCCAGCAGTTACAGCGGGAACTACAATGAGCAGTTCTTC. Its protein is CASSYSGNYNEQFF.

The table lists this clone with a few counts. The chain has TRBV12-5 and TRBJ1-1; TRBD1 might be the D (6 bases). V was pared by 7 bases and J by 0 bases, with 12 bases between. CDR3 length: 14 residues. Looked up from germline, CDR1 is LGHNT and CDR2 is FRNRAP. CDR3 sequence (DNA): TGTGCTAGTGCTCTGGACAGCGTGAACACTGAAGCTTTCTTT. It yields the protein CASALDSVNTEAFF.